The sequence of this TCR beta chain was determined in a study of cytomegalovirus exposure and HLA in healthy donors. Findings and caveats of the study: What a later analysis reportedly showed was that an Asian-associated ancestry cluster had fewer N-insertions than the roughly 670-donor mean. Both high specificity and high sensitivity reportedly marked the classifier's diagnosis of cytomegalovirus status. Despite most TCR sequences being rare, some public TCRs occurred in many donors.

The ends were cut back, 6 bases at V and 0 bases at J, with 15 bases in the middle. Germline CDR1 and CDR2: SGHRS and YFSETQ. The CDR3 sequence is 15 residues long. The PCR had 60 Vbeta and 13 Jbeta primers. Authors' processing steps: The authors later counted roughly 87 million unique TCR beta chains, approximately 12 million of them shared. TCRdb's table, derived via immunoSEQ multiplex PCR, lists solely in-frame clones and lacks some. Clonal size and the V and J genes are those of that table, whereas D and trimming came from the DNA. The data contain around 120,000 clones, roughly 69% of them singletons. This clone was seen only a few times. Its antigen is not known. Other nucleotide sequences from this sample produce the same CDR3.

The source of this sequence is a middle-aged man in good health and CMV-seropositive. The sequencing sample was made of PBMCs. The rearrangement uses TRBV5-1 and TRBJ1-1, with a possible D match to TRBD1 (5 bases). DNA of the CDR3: TGCGCCAGCACTGGGGGGGGTACCATGAACACTGAAGCTTTCTTT. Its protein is CASTGGGTMNTEAFF.